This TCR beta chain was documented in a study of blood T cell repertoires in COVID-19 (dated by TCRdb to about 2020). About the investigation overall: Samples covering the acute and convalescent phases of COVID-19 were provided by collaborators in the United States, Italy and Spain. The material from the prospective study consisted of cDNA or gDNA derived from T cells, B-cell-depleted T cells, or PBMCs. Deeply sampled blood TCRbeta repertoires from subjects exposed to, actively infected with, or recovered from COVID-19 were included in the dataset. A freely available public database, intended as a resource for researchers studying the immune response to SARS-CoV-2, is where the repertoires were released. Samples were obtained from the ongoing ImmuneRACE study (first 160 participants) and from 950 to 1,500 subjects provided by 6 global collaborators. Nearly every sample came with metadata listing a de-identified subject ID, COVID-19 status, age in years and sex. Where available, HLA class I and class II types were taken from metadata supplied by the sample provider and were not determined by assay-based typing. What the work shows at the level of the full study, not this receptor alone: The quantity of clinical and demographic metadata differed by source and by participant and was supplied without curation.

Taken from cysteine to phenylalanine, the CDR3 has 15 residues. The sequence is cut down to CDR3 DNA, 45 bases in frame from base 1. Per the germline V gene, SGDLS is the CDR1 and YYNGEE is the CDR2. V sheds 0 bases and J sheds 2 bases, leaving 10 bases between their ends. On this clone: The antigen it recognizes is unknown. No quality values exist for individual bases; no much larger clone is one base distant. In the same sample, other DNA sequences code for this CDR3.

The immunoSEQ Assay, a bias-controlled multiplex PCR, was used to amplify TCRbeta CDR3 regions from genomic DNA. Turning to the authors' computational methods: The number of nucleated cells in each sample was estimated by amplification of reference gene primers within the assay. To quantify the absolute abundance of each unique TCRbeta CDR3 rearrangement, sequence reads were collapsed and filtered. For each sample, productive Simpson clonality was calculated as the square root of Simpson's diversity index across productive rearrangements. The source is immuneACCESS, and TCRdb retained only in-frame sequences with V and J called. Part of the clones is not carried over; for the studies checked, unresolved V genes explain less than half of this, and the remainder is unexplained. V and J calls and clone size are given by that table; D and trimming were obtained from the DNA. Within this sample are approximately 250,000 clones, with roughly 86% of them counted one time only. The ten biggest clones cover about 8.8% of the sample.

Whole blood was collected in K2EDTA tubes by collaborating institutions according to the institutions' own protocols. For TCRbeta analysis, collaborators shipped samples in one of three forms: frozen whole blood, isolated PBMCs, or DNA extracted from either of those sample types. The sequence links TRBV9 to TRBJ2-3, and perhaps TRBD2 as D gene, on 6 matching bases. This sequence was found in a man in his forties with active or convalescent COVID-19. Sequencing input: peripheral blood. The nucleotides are TGTGCCAGCAGCGTAGTGGGGGGTTCCACAGATACGCAGTATTTT. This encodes CASSVVGGSTDTQYF.